This is a list of T cell receptor beta chains from one sample in a study of human T cells and chemical hapten exposure. TCRdb recomputed calls from the RACE reads with MiXCR, one row per CDR3 protein. The sample holds 150,000 to 200,000 distinct CDR3 sequences, around 22% seen once. Source: whole blood, taken in connection with sensitization to the hapten diphenylcyclopropenone (DPC). These receptors originate from a woman between 50 and 59 years old with alopecia areata. Some clones in this sample may be carry-over from other donors' samples. CDR3s include the opening cysteine and the closing phenylalanine or tryptophan. The D gene is left open where the match is weak. Only part of the rows carry a size: once, few, many, or a class if the clone is expanded.

cdr3_aa	cdr3_nt	v_call	clone_size	d_call	j_call
CASSRPNQRETQYF	TGTGCCAGCAGCCGCCCTAATCAGAGAGAGACCCAGTACTTC	TRBV7-9	many	.	TRBJ2-5
CASSRTSGRVQETQYF	TGTGCCAGCAGCCGGACTAGCGGGAGAGTACAAGAGACCCAGTACTTC	TRBV28	.	TRBD2	TRBJ2-5
CASSVAGGTSGSYEQYF	TGTGCCAGCAGCGTAGCCGGGGGGACTAGCGGCTCCTACGAGCAGTACTTC	TRBV3-1	.	TRBD2	TRBJ2-7
CASTERDTDTQYF	TGTGCCAGCACCGAGCGGGACACAGATACGCAGTATTTT	TRBV2	.	TRBD2	TRBJ2-3
CASSEGRFSYEQYF	TGCGCCAGCAGCGAAGGACGGTTCTCCTACGAGCAGTACTTC	TRBV10-1	few	.	TRBJ2-7
CASSPFPGRRVDTGELFF	TGCGCCAGCAGCCCGTTCCCGGGACGGAGGGTCGACACCGGGGAGCTGTTTTTT	TRBV5-1	.	.	TRBJ2-2
CASSQGLLSGEQFF	TGTGCCAGCAGCCAGGGCCTTCTTAGTGGTGAGCAGTTCTTC	TRBV14	.	.	TRBJ2-1
CATSRDLEGLETQYF	TGTGCCACCAGCAGAGATCTAGAAGGGTTAGAGACCCAGTACTTC	TRBV15	.	.	TRBJ2-5
CSAERTGGNEKLFF	TGCAGCGCTGAACGAACGGGTGGGAATGAAAAACTGTTTTTT	TRBV29-1	many	.	TRBJ1-4
CAWSSLGNTEAFF	TGTGCCTGGAGTTCTCTGGGAAACACTGAAGCTTTCTTT	TRBV30	many	.	TRBJ1-1
CAIREILGTRDYEQYF	TGTGCCATCAGAGAAATTTTAGGGACTAGGGACTACGAGCAGTACTTC	TRBV10-3	.	TRBD2	TRBJ2-7
CSASGLQGNTIYF	TGCAGTGCTAGCGGTCTCCAAGGAAACACCATATATTTT	TRBV20-1	.	.	TRBJ1-3
CATSSPGLAGTNEQFF	TGTGCCACCAGCAGCCCTGGACTAGCGGGAACCAATGAGCAGTTCTTC	TRBV15	.	TRBD2	TRBJ2-1
CASSQEEEYTGELFF	TGTGCCAGCAGCCAAGAAGAAGAGTACACCGGGGAGCTGTTTTTT	TRBV3-1	few	.	TRBJ2-2
CASSESIAGYNEQFF	TGTGCCAGCAGTGAATCGATAGCGGGATACAATGAGCAGTTCTTC	TRBV25-1	.	TRBD2	TRBJ2-1
CASSLEASGSQYSYEQYF	TGCGCCAGCAGCTTGGAGGCTAGCGGGAGCCAATACTCCTACGAGCAGTACTTC	TRBV5-1	.	TRBD2	TRBJ2-7
CASSYGRVNTEAFF	TGTGCCAGCAGTTACGGACGGGTAAACACTGAAGCTTTCTTT	TRBV6-5	.	.	TRBJ1-1
CASSLAGGVSDTQYF	TGTGCCAGCAGTTTGGCGGGAGGAGTGTCAGATACGCAGTATTTT	TRBV28	few	TRBD2	TRBJ2-3
CASSFPGLRFNEQFF	TGTGCCAGCAGCTTTCCGGGACTTAGGTTCAATGAGCAGTTCTTC	TRBV11-2	few	.	TRBJ2-1
CSAREPGGRSYNEQFF	TGCAGTGCTAGAGAGCCAGGAGGTCGCTCCTACAATGAGCAGTTCTTC	TRBV20-1	.	.	TRBJ2-1
CASSRGASGRGTDTQYF	TGTGCCAGCAGCCGGGGGGCTAGCGGGAGGGGCACAGATACGCAGTATTTT	TRBV6-5	few	TRBD2	TRBJ2-3
CATSWDTHF	TGTGCCACCAGCTGGGACACGCATTTT	TRBV15	few	.	TRBJ1-5
CASSQERLDNSPLHF	TGTGCCAGCAGCCAAGAACGGCTGGATAATTCACCCCTCCACTTT	TRBV4-2	.	.	TRBJ1-6
CSAKGGVVNEQFF	TGCAGCGCAAAAGGGGGAGTGGTCAATGAGCAGTTCTTC	TRBV29-1	few	.	TRBJ2-1
CASSYWGHEQFF	TGTGCCAGCAGTTACTGGGGCCATGAGCAGTTCTTC	TRBV6-2/TRBV6-3	.	.	TRBJ2-1
CASSRWTGTQETQYF	TGTGCCAGCAGTAGATGGACAGGGACTCAAGAGACCCAGTACTTC	TRBV7-6	few	TRBD1	TRBJ2-5
CSARGGGAVGETQYF	TGCAGTGCTAGAGGGGGAGGGGCGGTCGGGGAGACCCAGTACTTC	TRBV20-1	.	TRBD2	TRBJ2-5
CASSLGTGTNYGYTF	TGTGCCAGCAGCTTAGGAACCGGGACAAACTATGGCTACACCTTC	TRBV7-6	.	.	TRBJ1-2
CSASTGDQPQHF	TGCAGTGCGTCGACAGGGGATCAGCCCCAGCATTTT	TRBV20-1	few	TRBD1	TRBJ1-5
CASSPGQSSLHF	TGTGCCAGCAGCCCTGGACAGTCAAGCCTCCACTTT	TRBV7-9	few	.	TRBJ1-6
CASSPRTAWDGYTF	TGTGCCAGCAGCCCAAGAACAGCATGGGACGGCTACACCTTC	TRBV9	few	.	TRBJ1-2
CASSFGLSTDTQYF	TGTGCCAGCAGCTTTGGGCTGAGCACAGATACGCAGTATTTT	TRBV7-2	.	.	TRBJ2-3
CASSSVLAGSYNEQFF	TGTGCCAGCAGTTCCGTTTTAGCGGGATCCTACAATGAGCAGTTCTTC	TRBV27	few	TRBD2	TRBJ2-1
CASSHEYSPLHF	TGTGCCAGCAGCCACGAATATTCACCCCTCCACTTT	TRBV3-1	few	.	TRBJ1-6
CASSPLSREGRDTQYF	TGTGCCAGCTCACCACTCTCGCGGGAGGGCCGGGATACGCAGTATTTT	TRBV18	.	TRBD2	TRBJ2-3
CASSNPRQGSEQYF	TGTGCCAGCTCTAATCCCCGGCAAGGGTCCGAGCAGTACTTC	TRBV18	.	.	TRBJ2-7
CSVQVTPGLAGEETQYF	TGCAGCGTTCAAGTTACTCCGGGACTAGCGGGAGAAGAGACCCAGTACTTC	TRBV29-1	few	TRBD2	TRBJ2-5
CASSSLTRLSGNTIYF	TGTGCCAGCAGTTCGCTGACACGGCTCTCTGGAAACACCATATATTTT	TRBV12-3/TRBV12-4	.	.	TRBJ1-3
CSASSAGPSYNEQFF	TGCAGTGCTAGTTCCGCTGGCCCTTCCTACAATGAGCAGTTCTTC	TRBV20-1	.	.	TRBJ2-1
CASSPGLARYTDTQYF	TGCGCCAGCAGCCCGGGACTAGCGAGGTACACAGATACGCAGTATTTT	TRBV5-1	.	TRBD2	TRBJ2-3
CSARRTGVNTGELFF	TGCAGTGCTAGACGGACGGGAGTGAACACCGGGGAGCTGTTTTTT	TRBV20-1	few	.	TRBJ2-2
CAISESSIIAGGGYEQYF	TGTGCCATCAGTGAGTCGTCGATCATAGCGGGAGGGGGGTACGAGCAGTACTTC	TRBV10-3	few	TRBD2	TRBJ2-7
CASSERGMTGELFF	TGTGCCAGCAGTGAGAGGGGGATGACCGGGGAGCTGTTTTTT	TRBV2	.	.	TRBJ2-2
CSASFRFAEQFF	TGCAGTGCTAGTTTTCGGTTTGCTGAGCAGTTCTTC	TRBV20-1	.	.	TRBJ2-1
CASSGWGADTQYF	TGTGCCAGCAGCGGTTGGGGCGCAGATACGCAGTATTTT	TRBV2	.	.	TRBJ2-3
CASSLEGTTGSFRPEAFF	TGCGCCAGCAGCTTGGAAGGGACAACAGGGTCGTTCCGGCCTGAAGCTTTCTTT	TRBV5-1	.	.	TRBJ1-1
CSVESRDTSNYGYTF	TGCAGCGTGGAGAGCCGGGACACCTCTAACTATGGCTACACCTTC	TRBV29-1	.	.	TRBJ1-2
CASSLGSGNYGYTF	TGTGCCAGCAGCTTAGGATCGGGAAACTATGGCTACACCTTC	TRBV7-2	few	.	TRBJ1-2
CSAAIGGNIQYF	TGCAGTGCTGCAATAGGGGGGAACATTCAGTACTTC	TRBV20-1	.	.	TRBJ2-4
CSARDSGSRTEAFF	TGCAGTGCTAGAGATTCCGGGTCGCGCACTGAAGCTTTCTTT	TRBV20-1	few	.	TRBJ1-1
CASSQEAGSGANVLTF	TGTGCCAGCAGCCAAGAAGCGGGGTCCGGGGCCAACGTCCTGACTTTC	TRBV4-2	few	TRBD2	TRBJ2-6
CASRSSGRATGELFF	TGTGCCAGCAGGTCAAGCGGGAGGGCCACCGGGGAGCTGTTTTTT	TRBV12-3/TRBV12-4	.	TRBD2	TRBJ2-2